These 15 T cell receptor beta chains share one sample of origin, sequenced in a study of control samples from healthy donors and cancer patients. Using immunoSEQ multiplex PCR, the repertoire was profiled, and TCRdb retains in-frame clones only, with some absent. The repertoire consists of 90,000 or so clones, with roughly 91% occurring once and the leading ten covering under 10%. The sequencing sample was made of PBMCs. The receptors were sampled from a woman between 50 and 59 years old with colorectal cancer.

The genes are TRBV10-2 and TRBJ1-1, with D possibly matching TRBD1 (6 bases). This CDR3 comprises 14 residues. V lost 3 bases to trimming and J lost 5 bases, with 13 bases between them. Germline-derived CDR1 and CDR2 are WSHSY and SAAADI. CDR3 protein: CASSDGGQVTEAFF. CDR3 nucleotides: TGCGCCAGCAGTGACGGGGGGCAGGTTACTGAAGCTTTCTTT.

Of note for this clone: Other DNA sequences from this sample encode an identical CDR3 as well. The V call is TRBV7-8, the J call TRBJ2-7; 10 bases match TRBD1. CDR1 SGHVS and CDR2 FQNEAQ come from the germline V gene. CDR3 length: 15 amino acids. The V gene end was trimmed by 5 bases and the J gene end by 5 bases; junction bases not matched to a gene: 9. The CDR3 loop is CASSQSGTGVNEQYV. DNA for the CDR3: TGTGCCAGCAGCCAATCCGGGACAGGGGTGAACGAGCAGTACGTC.

This clone was recorded many times. CDR3: CASGLGDWDTEAFF. CDR3 nucleotides: TGTGCTAGTGGTTTGGGCGATTGGGACACTGAAGCTTTCTTT. The chain carries TRBV12-5 and TRBJ1-1; D gene uncertain. The germline V gene has CDR1 LGHNT and CDR2 FRNRAP. Trimming took 1 base from V and 3 from J, leaving 9 bases between them. This CDR3 spans 14 amino acids.

This rearrangement joins TRBV7-9 to TRBJ2-2, with 8 bases matching TRBD1. Germline CDR1 SEHNR, CDR2 FQNEAQ (reference sequence). There are 14 residues in the CDR3. After removal of 7 bases from V and 6 bases from J, the junction contained 7 bases not matched to a gene. The CDR3 reads CASTKGQGSGELFF. CDR3 sequence (DNA): TGTGCCAGCACCAAAGGACAGGGATCCGGGGAGCTGTTTTTT.

The chain has TRBV12-3 or TRBV12-4 and TRBJ1-2; 7 bases align to TRBD1. Losses at the gene ends were 6 bases for V and 6 bases for J; bases not matched to a gene: 7. CDR3 length: 13 residues. CDR3 sequence reads: CASRNTGVNGYTF. In DNA form, the CDR3 reads TGTGCCAGCAGGAATACAGGGGTGAATGGCTACACCTTC.

The chain combines TRBV5-6 with TRBJ2-2; D tentatively reads TRBD1 or TRBD2 (5 bases each). V gave up 1 base and J gave up 3 bases, with 13 bases separating them. CDR3 length: 16 residues. In germline, CDR1 is SGHDT, CDR2 YYEEEE. The CDR3 region is CASSLRGARDTGELFF. In nucleotides, the CDR3 is TGTGCCAGCAGCTTGCGAGGGGCAAGAGACACCGGGGAGCTGTTTTTT.

The chain carries TRBV4-3 and TRBJ1-1; 8 nucleotides match TRBD1. Looked up from germline, CDR1 is LGHNA and CDR2 is YSLEER. The CDR3 is 14 residues long. V lost 0 bases and J lost 6; bases outside the gene matches: 3. The CDR3 sequence is CASSQDRGLSEAFF. CDR3 DNA: TGCGCCAGCAGCCAAGACAGGGGGCTGTCTGAAGCTTTCTTT.

This chain uses TRBV6-1 with TRBJ2-7; D is uncertain. V shed 3 bases and J shed 12 bases, with 12 bases lying between them. Germline assignment: CDR1 MNHNS and CDR2 SASEGT. CDR3 size: 11 residues. The DNA of the CDR3 is TGTGCCAGCAGTGATAGGAGCGTCGGGTACGTC. This gives the protein CASSDRSVGYV.

This chain connects TRBV2 to TRBJ2-5; the D gene is possibly TRBD2 (5 bases). V was pared by 4 bases and J by 7 bases, with 10 bases between. Germline loops: CDR1 SNHLY, CDR2 FYNNEI. This CDR3 contains 12 residues. CDR3 in amino acids: CASSVGLGTQYF. CDR3 sequence (DNA): TGTGCCAGCAGTGTCGGACTGGGGACCCAGTACTTC.

For the CDR3, the DNA is TGTGCCAGCAGTTTATCAGGGGGCGCCGGCGTCACCGGGGAGCTGTTTTTT. Encoded protein: CASSLSGGAGVTGELFF. The chain carries TRBV28 and TRBJ2-2; 8 nucleotides align to TRBD1. V was pared by 1 base and J by 4 bases, with 8 bases of the junction left unmatched. This CDR3 is built from 17 residues. Germline CDR1 and CDR2: MDHEN and SYDVKM.

V is TRBV10-3 and J is TRBJ1-5; tentative D call: TRBD1 (5 bases). Per the germline V gene, CDR1 is ENHRY and CDR2 is SYGVKD. The CDR3 runs 14 residues. V shed 3 bases and J shed 7 bases, with 13 bases lying between them. CDR3 DNA: TGTGCCATCAGTGATACAGGAGGGGAACAGCCCCAGCATTTT. The encoded protein is CAISDTGGEQPQHF.

This clone was picked up a small number of times. The chain combines TRBV9 with TRBJ1-2; D gene unclear. Per the germline V gene, CDR1 is SGDLS and CDR2 is YYNGEE. The CDR3 length is 14 residues. V was cut by 2 bases and J by 3 bases, with 11 bases left in between. The CDR3 coding sequence is TGTGCCAGCAGCGTCTTTTTAGGAGACTATGGCTACACCTTC. This gives the protein CASSVFLGDYGYTF.

The CDR3 DNA follows: TGTGCCAGTAGTCCCTCGGAGGGGGTGAATCAGCCCCAGCATTTT. This gives the protein CASSPSEGVNQPQHF. This chain joins TRBV19 and TRBJ1-5; maybe TRBD1 (6 bases). CDR1 and CDR2 (germline): LNHDA, SQIVND (reference sequence). The length of the CDR3 is 15 residues. Trimming took off 5 bases at V and 4 bases at J, with 15 bases between the two ends.

V gene TRBV5-4 combines with J gene TRBJ2-5; a possible D gene is TRBD2 (6 bases). Germline CDR1 SGHNT, CDR2 YYREEE (reference sequence). V lost 0 bases to trimming and J lost 4 bases, with 13 bases between them. The CDR3 has 15 residues. DNA for the CDR3: TGTGCCAGCAGCTTGGGGGGAGGACTAAGAGAGACCCAGTACTTC. Translated, it gives CASSLGGGLRETQYF.

This clone showed up just once. The sample has other DNA sequences that encode this CDR3 too. The chain couples TRBV5-1 to TRBJ1-4; maybe TRBD1 (5 bases). Germline V gene lookup returns CDR1 SGHRS and CDR2 YFSETQ. V was shortened by 0 bases and J by 8 bases, with 11 bases between the two germline ends. The length of the CDR3 is 14 residues. CDR3 sequence: CASSLGQGGEKLFF. CDR3 nucleotides: TGCGCCAGCAGCTTGGGGCAGGGTGGCGAAAAACTGTTTTTT.